These T cell receptor beta chains were read from a single sample in a study of T cell repertoires in breast cancer. TCRdb re-derived calls from the emulsion pairing reads in MiXCR, one entry per CDR3 protein. The sample yields about 40,000 distinct CDR3 sequences, around 45% seen once. Specimen: CD8+ T cells. The receptors derive from a pool of human donors with breast cancer or a healthy control (not recorded which). The CDR3 runs from the conserved cysteine through the conserved F or W. Fields, in order: V gene, D gene, J gene, clone size, CDR3 protein. A D gene is named only where the DNA matches it firmly. Expanded clones get a size class; other rows say once, few or many, or leave the size out.

v_gene: TRBV6-1; d_gene: TRBD1; j_gene: TRBJ1-2; abundance: NA; CDR3aa: CASSVQGTDGYTF
v_gene: TRBV4-1; d_gene: TRBD1; j_gene: TRBJ1-1; abundance: NA; CDR3aa: CASSQETGAVNTEAFF
v_gene: TRBV28; d_gene: TRBD2; j_gene: TRBJ2-7; abundance: few; CDR3aa: CASKSGGKNYEQYF
v_gene: TRBV7-6; d_gene: NA; j_gene: TRBJ2-6; abundance: few; CDR3aa: CASSWGSSGANVLTF
v_gene: TRBV27; d_gene: NA; j_gene: TRBJ2-2; abundance: NA; CDR3aa: CASMQNAGLYTGELFF
v_gene: TRBV12-3/TRBV12-4; d_gene: NA; j_gene: TRBJ1-4; abundance: once; CDR3aa: CASSLRGAEKLFF
v_gene: TRBV19; d_gene: NA; j_gene: TRBJ1-5; abundance: few; CDR3aa: CASSNQAFPHF
v_gene: TRBV19; d_gene: TRBD2; j_gene: TRBJ2-1; abundance: NA; CDR3aa: CASTQRGSYNEQFF
v_gene: TRBV7-9; d_gene: NA; j_gene: TRBJ2-5; abundance: NA; CDR3aa: CASSSRPGETQYF
v_gene: TRBV6-1; d_gene: NA; j_gene: TRBJ1-5; abundance: few; CDR3aa: CASSLSFSGNQPQHF
v_gene: TRBV28; d_gene: NA; j_gene: TRBJ2-2; abundance: NA; CDR3aa: CASSLPSGELFF
v_gene: TRBV18; d_gene: NA; j_gene: TRBJ1-2; abundance: NA; CDR3aa: CASSPGGAYGYTF
v_gene: TRBV4-1; d_gene: NA; j_gene: TRBJ2-2; abundance: NA; CDR3aa: CASSQVDLFSYTGELFF
v_gene: TRBV20-1; d_gene: TRBD1; j_gene: TRBJ1-1; abundance: few; CDR3aa: CSARDGDRANTEAFF
v_gene: TRBV5-1; d_gene: NA; j_gene: TRBJ2-1; abundance: NA; CDR3aa: CASSLETIPRENEQFF
v_gene: TRBV20-1; d_gene: TRBD2; j_gene: TRBJ2-7; abundance: NA; CDR3aa: CSARDPLAGVREQYF
v_gene: TRBV6-1; d_gene: NA; j_gene: TRBJ2-3; abundance: NA; CDR3aa: CASSERWDTILEDTQYF
v_gene: TRBV30; d_gene: NA; j_gene: TRBJ1-1; abundance: NA; CDR3aa: CARSVDANTEAFF
v_gene: TRBV20-1; d_gene: TRBD1; j_gene: TRBJ1-4; abundance: few; CDR3aa: CSARDRQGVEKLFF
v_gene: TRBV20-1; d_gene: TRBD2; j_gene: TRBJ2-2; abundance: NA; CDR3aa: CSARERGDLNTGELFF
v_gene: TRBV6-1; d_gene: TRBD1; j_gene: TRBJ2-5; abundance: few; CDR3aa: CASSVFLGQGSQETQYF
v_gene: TRBV20-1; d_gene: NA; j_gene: TRBJ2-7; abundance: few; CDR3aa: CSARSQALGEQYF
v_gene: TRBV5-1; d_gene: NA; j_gene: TRBJ2-2; abundance: once; CDR3aa: CASSLEGNTGELFF
v_gene: TRBV5-4; d_gene: NA; j_gene: TRBJ2-1; abundance: NA; CDR3aa: CASGPPSADEQFF
v_gene: TRBV6-5; d_gene: TRBD1; j_gene: TRBJ2-1; abundance: NA; CDR3aa: CASSSTTGTSLGEQFF
v_gene: TRBV2; d_gene: TRBD2; j_gene: TRBJ2-2; abundance: few; CDR3aa: CASSVAGVTAGELFF
v_gene: TRBV6-2/TRBV6-3; d_gene: NA; j_gene: TRBJ1-6; abundance: few; CDR3aa: CASSYSVGESSPLHF
v_gene: TRBV3-1; d_gene: NA; j_gene: TRBJ2-1; abundance: NA; CDR3aa: CASSQSSEGRRQFF
v_gene: TRBV2; d_gene: NA; j_gene: TRBJ2-1; abundance: NA; CDR3aa: CTSAGASPYNEQFF
v_gene: TRBV6-5; d_gene: NA; j_gene: TRBJ1-6; abundance: once; CDR3aa: CASSEASGGRGNSPLHF
v_gene: TRBV6-1; d_gene: NA; j_gene: TRBJ1-1; abundance: NA; CDR3aa: CASRTPTGTEAFF
v_gene: TRBV29-1; d_gene: TRBD1; j_gene: TRBJ1-2; abundance: few; CDR3aa: CRTHDRVEGYTF
v_gene: TRBV6-7; d_gene: NA; j_gene: TRBJ2-1; abundance: few; CDR3aa: CASRSPCGSFNEQFF
v_gene: TRBV18; d_gene: TRBD2; j_gene: TRBJ2-1; abundance: NA; CDR3aa: CASSPYSGTANEQFF
v_gene: TRBV6-1; d_gene: TRBD2; j_gene: TRBJ2-1; abundance: NA; CDR3aa: CASILAEPYNEQFF
v_gene: TRBV5-1; d_gene: TRBD1; j_gene: TRBJ1-2; abundance: once; CDR3aa: CASSGGGPYGYTF
v_gene: TRBV12-3/TRBV12-4; d_gene: NA; j_gene: TRBJ2-7; abundance: few; CDR3aa: CASSQNPYEQYF
v_gene: TRBV12-3/TRBV12-4; d_gene: NA; j_gene: TRBJ2-3; abundance: NA; CDR3aa: CATQDSHSTDTQYF
v_gene: TRBV29-1; d_gene: NA; j_gene: TRBJ2-7; abundance: NA; CDR3aa: CSGRSSYEQYF
v_gene: TRBV20-1; d_gene: NA; j_gene: TRBJ1-2; abundance: many; CDR3aa: CSARAPGPENYGYTF